This T cell receptor (beta chain) was found in a study of T cell therapy after organ transplantation. Comments on this clone: Its target is not known.

The time point is: 4-8 weeks after completion of therapy. Findings and limits, study-wide: Effects of concurrent antirejection and antiviral medications were not evaluable.

Germline V gives CDR1 LNHDA, CDR2 SQIVND (reference sequence). Trimming took off 1 base at V and 3 bases at J, with 11 bases between the two ends. The length of the CDR3 is 15 residues. Produced via immunoSEQ multiplex PCR; TCRdb's table is partial and in-frame only. The table has 20,000 or so clones, around 81% seen once. V usage is TRBV19 and J usage is TRBJ2-3; D is possibly TRBD2 (6 bases). Sequenced material: CD8+ T cells from blood, taken after autologous CMV-specific T cell therapy. The TCR was taken from a human patient who had received a solid organ transplant and had CMV disease. Some T cells may arise from the graft donor. CDR3 amino acids: CASSIGLRGTDTQYF. The CDR3 coding sequence is TGTGCCAGTAGTATAGGCCTACGGGGGACAGATACGCAGTATTTT.